These 27 T cell receptor beta chains were sequenced from one sample in a study of blood T cell repertoires in COVID-19. Measured with immunoSEQ multiplex PCR; TCRdb has only the in-frame clones, and not every one. The sample has fewer than 250,000 clones, 86% seen once. The material sequenced was peripheral blood. Receptors were obtained from a woman aged 55 to 70 who had recovered from COVID-19.

The chain combines TRBV3-1 (or the pseudogene TRBV3-2) with TRBJ2-2; TRBD2 aligns across 12 bases. Unmatched junction bases numbered 7, after V lost 4 bases and J lost 7 bases. Germline CDR1 reads LGHDT; CDR2 reads YNNKEL (reference sequence). The CDR3 covers 16 residues. The CDR3 sequence is CASSRPGLAGNGELFF. The CDR3 DNA sequence: TGTGCCAGCAGCCGTCCGGGACTAGCGGGCAACGGGGAGCTGTTTTTT.

The chain recombines TRBV9 with TRBJ2-5; D perhaps matches TRBD2 (6 bases). The J call may be mistaken, given a closer DNA end match to TRBJ2-7. CDR1 is SGDLS and CDR2 is YYNGEE in the germline V gene. CDR3 length equals 14 residues. For the CDR3, the DNA is TGTGCCAGCAGCGTAGTCGGGAGCTCCTACGAGCAGTACTTC. Its translation: CASSVVGSSYEQYF.

The rearrangement uses TRBV5-1 and TRBJ1-5; D unclear. Trimming cost V 0 bases and J 5 bases, with 12 bases left between them. Germline values: CDR1 SGHRS, CDR2 YFSETQ. The CDR3 sequence is 15 residues long. In DNA form, the CDR3 reads TGCGCCAGCAGCTTGGCCGTAGGAGCAGATCAGCCCCAGCATTTT. Amino acid sequence: CASSLAVGADQPQHF.

This clone was seen a few times. The chain recombines TRBV19 with TRBJ2-7, with a possible D match to TRBD1 (5 bases). Trimming removed 5 bases from V and 0 bases from J, with 14 bases in between. The CDR3 runs to 15 residues. Germline values: CDR1 LNHDA, CDR2 SQIVND (reference sequence). The CDR3 region has the DNA TGTGCCAGTAGTGAACAGGCCTTAAGCTCCTACGAGCAGTACTTC. Its translation: CASSEQALSSYEQYF.

V is TRBV6-5 and J is TRBJ1-5, with 8 bases matching TRBD1. The CDR3 covers 15 residues. The V and J ends lost 6 bases and 4 bases, in that order; junction bases with no gene match: 8. The germline V gene has CDR1 MNHEY and CDR2 SVGAGI. The CDR3 loop is CASRQQGGQNQPQHF. The CDR3 DNA is TGTGCCAGCAGACAACAGGGGGGTCAAAATCAGCCCCAGCATTTT.

Concerning this clone itself: At one of its ends the junction is not consistent with the germline gene, which may arise from a read error. The chain couples TRBV7-7 to TRBJ2-5; the match to TRBD2 covers 8 bases. The CDR3 sequence is 14 residues long. Germline V gene lookup returns CDR1 SSHAT and CDR2 FNYEAQ (reference sequence). Here the CDR3 reads CASSPVRGGETQYF. The CDR3 nucleotides read TGTGCTAGCAGCCCGGTTCGGGGGGGGGAGACCCAGTACTTC. The full variable domain, in which reference TRBV7-7 and TRBJ2-5 provide the parts outside the CDR3, is GAGVSQSPRYKVTKRGQDVTLRCDPISSHATLYWYQQALGQGPEFLTYFNYEAQPDKSGLPSDRFSAERPEGSISTLTIQRTEQRDSAMYRCASSPVRGGETQYFGPGTRLLVL.

This chain uses TRBV3-1 (or the pseudogene TRBV3-2) with TRBJ2-2; D perhaps matches TRBD2 (7 bases). V shed 2 bases and J shed 5 bases, with 9 bases lying between them. CDR1 and CDR2 (germline): LGHDT, YNNKEL (reference sequence). This CDR3 spans 14 amino acids. CDR3 in amino acids: CASSQRGGTGELFF. The CDR3 coding sequence is TGTGCCAGCAGCCAAAGGGGGGGGACCGGGGAGCTGTTTTTT.

The J gene is TRBJ2-2, the V gene TRBV5-1; 11 bases agree with TRBD1. Germline values: CDR1 SGHRS, CDR2 YFSETQ. Trimming cost V 7 bases and J 1 base; bases outside gene matches: 12. CDR3 length: 18 residues. Here the CDR3 DNA reads TGCGCCAGCTACAAACGTGGACAGGGGGCGATGAACACCGGGGAGCTGTTTTTT. It encodes CASYKRGQGAMNTGELFF. The full variable domain, its missing parts supplied by reference TRBV5-1 and TRBJ2-2, is KAGVTQTPRYLIKTRGQQVTLSCSPISGHRSVSWYQQTPGQGLQFLFEYFSETQRNKGNFPGRFSGRQFSNSRSEMNVSTLELGDSALYLCASYKRGQGAMNTGELFFGEGSRLTVL.

This rearrangement joins TRBV2 to TRBJ2-7, with D maybe TRBD2 (6 bases). Trimming shortened V by 6 bases and J by 4 bases, and 19 bases separated the two germline ends. Germline V gives CDR1 SNHLY, CDR2 FYNNEI. This CDR3 spans 15 amino acids. The CDR3 here is CASSDGRPGEYEQYF. The CDR3 DNA reads as TGTGCCAGCAGCGATGGGAGACCGGGAGAGTACGAGCAGTACTTC.

The chain employs TRBV5-4 and TRBJ2-1; tentative D call: TRBD2 (5 bases). The CDR3 totals 14 residues. Trimming shortened V by 4 bases and J by 3 bases, and 11 bases separated the two germline ends. Germline V gene data show CDR1 as SGHNT and CDR2 as YYREEE (reference sequence). The CDR3 reads CASSLTRYYNEQFF. DNA for the CDR3: TGTGCCAGCAGCCTAACTAGATACTACAATGAGCAGTTCTTC.

There are a few counts of this clone. The chain is built from TRBV28 and TRBJ2-3, with 7 nucleotides matching TRBD1. The CDR3 is 14 residues long. Germline V gene lookup returns CDR1 MDHEN and CDR2 SYDVKM. The V and J ends lost 3 bases and 1 base, in that order; junction bases with no gene match: 1. The CDR3 DNA follows: TGTGCCAGCAGTTTCACAGGGGGCACAGATACGCAGTATTTT. Its protein product is CASSFTGGTDTQYF. Drawing the rest from reference TRBV28 and TRBJ2-3, the complete variable domain is DVKVTQSSRYLVKRTGEKVFLECVQDMDHENMFWYRQDPGLGLRLIYFSYDVKMKEKGDIPEGYSVSREKKERFSLILESASTNQTSMYLCASSFTGGTDTQYFGPGTRLTVL.

This chain links TRBV4-3 with TRBJ1-3, with D maybe TRBD1 (6 bases). V was cut by 3 bases and J by 5 bases, with 11 bases left in between. Germline V gene data show CDR1 as LGHNA and CDR2 as YSLEER. This CDR3 has 14 residues. CDR3 region: CASSQGGQRNTIYF. For the CDR3, the DNA is TGCGCCAGCAGCCAGGGCGGACAGCGAAACACCATATATTTT.

The V call is TRBV18, the J call TRBJ2-1, with D perhaps TRBD1 (5 bases). Germline V gene data show CDR1 as KGHSH and CDR2 as LQKENI. Trimming cost V 3 bases and J 8 bases, with 17 bases left between them. The CDR3 sequence is 15 residues long. The chain's CDR3 is CASSPPIGAGHEQFF. CDR3 coding DNA: TGTGCCAGCTCACCCCCGATAGGGGCAGGCCATGAGCAGTTCTTC.

V usage is TRBV6-5 and J usage is TRBJ1-1, with 7 bases fitting TRBD1. V was pared by 8 bases and J by 5 bases, with 8 bases of the junction left unmatched. The germline gives CDR1 MNHEY, CDR2 SVGAGI. CDR3 length equals 13 residues. The CDR3 nucleotides read TGTGCCAGCGGACACAGGGGCCAAACTGAAGCTTTCTTT. Protein: CASGHRGQTEAFF.

The J gene is TRBJ2-1, the V gene TRBV27, with D unresolved. Germline assignment: CDR1 MNHEY and CDR2 SMNVEV (reference sequence). The ends were cut back, 6 bases at V and 3 bases at J, with 3 bases in the middle. The CDR3 consists of 11 residues. The CDR3 spells CASRLYNEQFF. The CDR3 region has the DNA TGTGCCAGCAGACTCTACAATGAGCAGTTCTTC.

This clone occurred a few times. The rearrangement uses TRBV6-1 and TRBJ2-7; D is possibly TRBD2 (5 bases). V dropped 2 bases and J dropped 3 bases, with 11 bases sitting between them. The V gene's germline CDR1 is MNHNS and CDR2 SASEGT. There are 14 residues in the CDR3. CDR3 in amino acids: CASSEMRTGYEQYF. The DNA for the CDR3 is TGTGCCAGCAGTGAAATGAGGACTGGCTACGAGCAGTACTTC.

The chain links TRBV7-9 to TRBJ1-6; a weak D match, TRBD1 (6 bases). Per the germline V gene, CDR1 is SEHNR and CDR2 is FQNEAQ (reference sequence). Trimming took off 1 base at V and 6 bases at J, with 13 bases between the two ends. The CDR3 is 16 residues long. The CDR3 loop is CASSLDAPGVNSPLHF. The CDR3 nucleotides are TGTGCCAGCAGCTTAGATGCCCCAGGGGTTAATTCACCCCTCCACTTT.

The chain combines TRBV2 with TRBJ1-4; the D gene is possibly TRBD1 (5 bases). Looked up from germline, CDR1 is SNHLY and CDR2 is FYNNEI. V was shortened by 5 bases and J by 6 bases, with 13 bases between the two germline ends. The CDR3 loop spans 14 amino acids. CDR3 residues: CASSFRGIDEKLFF. The CDR3 DNA reads as TGTGCCAGCAGTTTTCGGGGGATCGATGAAAAACTGTTTTTT.

This sequence joins TRBV28 and TRBJ2-5; TRBD2 matches at 11 bases. The V segment lost 6 bases and the J segment 5 bases; nucleotides outside the gene matches: 8. Per germline, CDR1 MDHEN and CDR2 SYDVKM. The CDR3 is made up of 15 amino acids. The CDR3 DNA sequence: TGTGCCAGCAGCCCTCTAGCGGGGGGCCGGGAGACCCAGTACTTC. Translated, it gives CASSPLAGGRETQYF.

The rearrangement joins TRBV5-1 to TRBJ1-5; 10 bases align to TRBD1. Germline V lookup: CDR1 SGHRS, CDR2 YFSETQ. The CDR3 length is 14 residues. J gave up 5 bases and V 3 bases, and 2 bases lay outside the gene matches. The CDR3 coding sequence is TGCGCCAGCAGCTCGACAGGGGGCCATCAGCCCCAGCATTTT. Translation gives CASSSTGGHQPQHF. Together with reference TRBV5-1 and TRBJ1-5, the CDR3 gives the full variable domain: KAGVTQTPRYLIKTRGQQVTLSCSPISGHRSVSWYQQTPGQGLQFLFEYFSETQRNKGNFPGRFSGRQFSNSRSEMNVSTLELGDSALYLCASSSTGGHQPQHFGDGTRLSIL.

The V call is TRBV18, the J call TRBJ2-2; unclear D gene. V shed 1 base and J shed 1 base, with 4 bases lying between them. The germline V gene has CDR1 KGHSH and CDR2 LQKENI. The CDR3 loop spans 14 amino acids. The CDR3 DNA follows: TGTGCCAGCTCACCACGGCAGAACACCGGGGAGCTGTTTTTT. Residues: CASSPRQNTGELFF.

This sequence joins TRBV9 and TRBJ1-6, with D perhaps matching TRBD1 (5 bases). Looked up from germline, CDR1 is SGDLS and CDR2 is YYNGEE. This CDR3 spans 16 amino acids. V was trimmed by 4 bases and J by 0 bases, leaving 11 bases between them. The CDR3 coding sequence is TGTGCCAGCAGCCCCAGGGTGAGCTCCTATAATTCACCCCTCCACTTT. Amino acids: CASSPRVSSYNSPLHF.

The genes are TRBV28 and TRBJ2-3; perhaps TRBD2 as D (6 bases). This CDR3 contains 13 residues. Germline V gene lookup returns CDR1 MDHEN and CDR2 SYDVKM. V lost 3 bases, J lost 3 bases, and 7 bases lay in between. In DNA form, the CDR3 reads TGTGCCAGCAGTTTGGGGGGAACAGATACGCAGTATTTT. It specifies CASSLGGTDTQYF.

The chain carries TRBV7-2 and TRBJ1-2; D not resolved. V lost 2 bases and J 7 bases, leaving 8 bases between the germline ends. Per the germline V gene, CDR1 is SGHTA and CDR2 is FQGNSA. This CDR3 spans 12 amino acids. The CDR3 spells CASSLLEGGYTF. The CDR3 DNA sequence: TGTGCCAGCAGCTTATTAGAGGGTGGCTACACCTTC.

The rearrangement links TRBV9 to TRBJ2-7; D is undetermined. Between the trimmed V and J ends, which lost 0 bases and 6 bases, there was a span of 10 bases. The germline CDR1 and CDR2 sequences are SGDLS and YYNGEE. The CDR3 has 13 amino acids. As DNA, the CDR3 is TGTGCCAGCAGCGTAGAAGGAGTCTCCGAGCAGTACTTC. Its protein product is CASSVEGVSEQYF.

The genes are TRBV18 and TRBJ1-2; 9 bases map to TRBD1. The CDR3 runs 15 residues. CDR1 KGHSH and CDR2 LQKENI come from the germline V gene. V gave up 5 bases and J gave up 4 bases; unmatched junction bases: 8. CDR3 region: CASSADRGNRYGYTF. For the CDR3, the DNA is TGTGCCAGCTCAGCGGACAGGGGAAATCGCTATGGCTACACCTTC.

This clone was detected only once. The V call is TRBV5-6, the J call TRBJ2-2; D not certain. This CDR3 comprises 14 residues. The V gene's germline CDR1 is SGHDT and CDR2 YYEEEE. The V end was cut by 4 bases, the J end by 4 bases, with 11 bases between. DNA for the CDR3: TGTGCCAGCAGCACCTCTTACACCACCGGGGAGCTGTTTTTT. Its protein product is CASSTSYTTGELFF.